A single sample is the source of the 14 T cell receptor beta chains below, sequenced in a study of T-cell reconstitution after alpha-beta-depleted transplantation in children. TCRbeta library preparation incorporated unique molecular identifiers. MiXCR was run by TCRdb on the PCR reads, yielding one entry per CDR3 protein. The data show some 500,000 distinct CDR3 sequences, about a sixth seen once. The specimen comprised PBMCs from the stem cell graft donor, sampled from the stem cell graft. The source is a human donor who donated a stem cell graft to a child with acute lymphoblastic leukemia.

The rearrangement links TRBV30 to TRBJ1-1, with D perhaps TRBD1 (5 bases). Germline CDR1 reads GTSNPN; CDR2 reads SVGIG (reference sequence). CDR3 length: 12 residues. V gave up 3 bases and J gave up 7 bases, with 12 bases separating them. In nucleotides, the CDR3 is TGTGCCTGGAGGACTTTAAGGGGTGAAGCTTTCTTT. This gives the protein CAWRTLRGEAFF.

The sample holds many counts of this clonotype. This chain connects TRBV5-1 to TRBJ1-4; D unclear. The CDR3 is 13 amino acids. Per the germline V gene, CDR1 is SGHRS and CDR2 is YFSETQ. Trimming took off 0 bases at V and 7 bases at J, with 7 bases between the two ends. The CDR3 is CASSLVGFEKLFF. The CDR3 DNA follows: TGCGCCAGCAGCTTGGTAGGGTTTGAAAAACTGTTTTTT. The variable domain in full, completed from reference TRBV5-1 and TRBJ1-4, reads KAGVTQTPRYLIKTRGQQVTLSCSPISGHRSVSWYQQTPGQGLQFLFEYFSETQRNKGNFPGRFSGRQFSNSRSEMNVSTLELGDSALYLCASSLVGFEKLFFGSGTQLSVL.

In this sample, this clonotype turned up a few times. The chain uses TRBV12-3 or TRBV12-4 and TRBJ2-7; 13 bases are a match to TRBD2. The ends lost 6 bases at V and 5 bases at J; junction bases unmatched: 4. The CDR3 sequence is 14 residues long. CDR3 sequence reads: CASSPTSGRHEQYF. CDR3 sequence (DNA): TGTGCCAGCAGCCCGACTAGCGGGAGGCACGAGCAGTACTTC.

The chain employs TRBV19 and TRBJ2-1, with D perhaps TRBD1 or TRBD2 (7 bases each). The CDR3 runs 18 residues. V lost 6 bases, J lost 0 bases, and 21 bases lay in between. CDR1 is LNHDA and CDR2 is SQIVND in the germline V gene (reference sequence). CDR3 in DNA: TGTGCCAGTAGAGCGGGACAGCCTCAATCGAACTCCTACAATGAGCAGTTCTTC. Translation: CASRAGQPQSNSYNEQFF.

Only a few counts were recorded for this clonotype. The chain carries TRBV20-1 and TRBJ2-3; D unclear. Trimming cost V 4 bases and J 0 bases, with 5 bases left between them. This CDR3 has 12 residues. The germline V gene encodes CDR1 DFQATT and CDR2 SNEGSKA (reference sequence). The CDR3 here is CSATTSTDTQYF. Here the CDR3 DNA reads TGCAGTGCTACGACTAGCACAGATACGCAGTATTTT.

The DNA for the CDR3 is TGTGCCAGCAGTGTCGCTAGCGGAATGTACCAAGAGACCCAGTACTTC. It codes for CASSVASGMYQETQYF. J is TRBJ2-5 and V is TRBV6-1, with 7 bases aligning to TRBD2. This CDR3 region has 16 residues. V was clipped by 4 bases and J by 0 bases; unmatched bases: 8. Germline CDR1 MNHNS, CDR2 SASEGT.

This clonotype was detected a few times. The chain uses TRBV12-3 or TRBV12-4 and TRBJ2-5, with D unresolved. This CDR3 is 14 amino acids long. The V end was cut by 3 bases, the J end by 1 base, with 9 bases between. The CDR3 sequence: CASSLFPAQETQYF. Written as DNA, the CDR3 is TGTGCCAGCAGTTTGTTTCCAGCCCAAGAGACCCAGTACTTC.

V is TRBV27 and J is TRBJ1-6, with D tentatively TRBD1 (6 bases). V was pared by 8 bases and J by 9 bases, with 23 bases between. Germline V gives CDR1 MNHEY, CDR2 SMNVEV (reference sequence). The CDR3 loop spans 16 amino acids. The CDR3 spells CASRFGGIQGGSPLHF. The CDR3 DNA is TGTGCCAGCCGGTTTGGGGGCATCCAAGGGGGTTCACCCCTCCACTTT.

This clonotype turned up a few times. V usage is TRBV20-1 and J usage is TRBJ1-3, with a possible D match to TRBD1 (5 bases). This CDR3 contains 15 residues. Germline CDR1 reads DFQATT; CDR2 reads SNEGSKA (reference sequence). The V and J ends lost 5 bases and 2 bases respectively, with 16 bases between them. CDR3 in DNA: TGCAGTGCTGGGGTACAGGACTTGACTGGAAACACCATATATTTT. The encoded protein is CSAGVQDLTGNTIYF.

Notes on this clonotype: At one boundary the junction diverges from the germline segment, which might be a read error. The chain is built from TRBV3-1 and TRBJ2-7; 10 nucleotides agree with TRBD2. This CDR3 is built from 15 residues. In germline, CDR1 is LGHDT, CDR2 YNNKEL (reference sequence). The CDR3 sequence: CASCQAGGPSYEQYF. The CDR3 coding sequence is TGTGCCAGCTGCCAAGCGGGAGGGCCCTCCTACGAGCAGTACTTC.

The chain combines TRBV7-2 with TRBJ2-5; 8 bases agree with TRBD1. Germline values: CDR1 SGHTA, CDR2 FQGNSA. V gave up 4 bases and J gave up 4 bases; unmatched junction bases: 5. The CDR3 is 14 residues long. The CDR3 sequence is CASSSVDRAETQYF. Here the CDR3 DNA reads TGTGCCAGCAGCTCCGTGGACAGGGCAGAGACCCAGTACTTC. The full variable domain, in which reference TRBV7-2 and TRBJ2-5 provide the parts outside the CDR3, is GAGVSQSPSNKVTEKGKDVELRCDPISGHTALYWYRQSLGQGLEFLIYFQGNSAPDKSGLPSDRFSAERTGGSVSTLTIQRTQQEDSAVYLCASSSVDRAETQYFGPGTRLLVL.

The rearrangement links TRBV6-1 to TRBJ1-1, with a possible D match to TRBD1 (5 bases). The CDR3 runs to 13 residues. The V gene lost 4 bases and the J gene lost 4 bases, with 10 bases spanning the gap. CDR1 is MNHNS and CDR2 is SASEGT in the germline V gene. The CDR3 here is CASSGRGGTEAFF. For the CDR3, the DNA is TGTGCCAGCAGTGGGAGGGGTGGCACTGAAGCTTTCTTT.

This clonotype was seen more than once but under ten times. This chain links TRBV19 with TRBJ2-7; possibly TRBD2 for D (5 bases). V was pared by 6 bases and J by 2 bases, with 14 bases between. This CDR3 is 14 amino acids long. Germline V gives CDR1 LNHDA, CDR2 SQIVND (reference sequence). CDR3 amino acids: CASRGPGIPYEQYF. The CDR3 coding sequence is TGTGCCAGTAGGGGCCCGGGAATTCCCTACGAGCAGTACTTC. Full variable domain (rest looked up from reference TRBV19 and TRBJ2-7): DGGITQSPKYLFRKEGQNVTLSCEQNLNHDAMYWYRQDPGQGLRLIYYSQIVNDFQKGDIAEGYSVSREKKESFPLTVTSAQKNPTAFYLCASRGPGIPYEQYFGPGTRLTVT.

This clonotype has more than one count but fewer than ten. The gene calls are TRBV6-2 or TRBV6-3 and TRBJ1-1; D unclear. The CDR3 loop spans 11 amino acids. V shed 6 bases and J shed 7 bases, with 9 bases lying between them. Germline V gene sequence: CDR1 MNHEY, CDR2 SVGEGT. The CDR3 DNA is TGTGCCAGCAGAGATAATTTTGAAGCTTTCTTT. It translates to CASRDNFEAFF.